This TCR beta chain is from a study of CD4 T cells in relation to SARS-CoV-2 and coronaviruses. Background on the study: TCR beta CDR3s were sequenced after 10-day antigen culture of PBMCs.

A remark on this clone: No antigen is known for it.

Clones were sequenced by immunoSEQ multiplex PCR, and TCRdb holds only the in-frame ones, with some missing. The sample consists of about 19,000 clones, approximately 80% of them appearing once. The CDR3 spans 15 residues. Germline CDR1 and CDR2: SGHRS and YFSETQ. The V gene lost 2 bases and the J gene lost 7 bases, with 18 bases spanning the gap. Unexposed donor CD4+ T cells date from about 2011-2018, before the COVID-19 pandemic. CD4+ T cells were isolated from the cells after around eleven days of culture. Sequencing was performed on CD4+ T cells from PBMCs, cultured in vitro. The chain couples TRBV5-1 to TRBJ1-2; possible D gene TRBD1, 5 bases. The sequence was obtained from a human donor in good health. The CDR3 reads CASSLDLQGVGGYTF. As DNA, the CDR3 is TGCGCCAGCAGCTTAGACTTGCAGGGCGTAGGTGGCTACACCTTC.